The 14 T cell receptor beta chains below all came from one sample that was sequenced in a study of T cells in women clearing cervical HPV infection. Repertoires were generated with immunoSEQ multiplex PCR, while TCRdb's copy carries only in-frame clones and drops some. In all, the sample yields some 15,000 clones. Sequenced material: blood buffy coat. The receptors originated from a woman aged 18 to 75 with a cervical HPV16 infection that either progressed to CIN3+ or cleared (not recorded which).

A note on this clone: The read comes to an end 3 residues before the CDR3 does, leaving the germline J gene to fill in the end. This chain uses TRBV2 with TRBJ2-3; 8 nucleotides line up with TRBD1. CDR1 and CDR2 (germline): SNHLY, FYNNEI. This CDR3 has 14 residues. CDR3 protein: CASSEGTGRQPQYF. The DNA read from the CDR3 is TGTGCCAGCAGTGAGGGGACAGGCAGACAGCCG.

A word on this clone: Coverage ceases 3 residues before the CDR3 finishes, and the germline J gene fills in the end. The chain combines TRBV28 with TRBJ2-3, with 9 bases identical to TRBD2. The length of the CDR3 is 14 residues. From germline, CDR1 is MDHEN and CDR2 SYDVKM. Trimming cost V 4 bases and J 5 bases; bases outside gene matches: 4. The CDR3: CASSSAGGLDTQYF. The covered CDR3 bases are TGTGCCAGCAGTTCAGCGGGGGGTTTAGATACG.

Comment on this clone: One junction end does not reproduce the germline sequence, and a read error may be involved. The observed sequence ends 3 residues before the CDR3 terminus, with the missing tail filled in from the germline J gene. This specimen includes other DNA sequences encoding the same CDR3. The chain combines TRBV30 with TRBJ1-3; no clear D. The CDR3 length is 13 residues. Germline V lookup: CDR1 GTSNPN, CDR2 SVGIG (reference sequence). The chain's CDR3 is CAWSRGSGNTIYF. CDR3 DNA, as far as it was read: TGTGCCTGGAGTAGAGGGTCTGGAAACACA.

On this clone itself: The missing CDR3 end, 3 residues past where the read stops, is filled in from the germline J gene. This chain links TRBV19 with TRBJ1-1, with D uncertain. V dropped 3 bases and J dropped 1 base, with 9 bases sitting between them. This CDR3 has 14 amino acids. CDR1 and CDR2 from the germline V gene are LNHDA and SQIVND (reference sequence). CDR3 protein: CASSIASGNTEAFF. The covered CDR3 bases are TGTGCCAGTAGTATTGCCTCCGGGAACACTGAA.

A remark on this clone: The read ends 3 residues early relative to the CDR3; the germline J gene fills the gap. J is TRBJ1-5 and V is TRBV7-9, with TRBD1 as a possible D gene (6 bases). This CDR3 is built from 13 residues. In germline, CDR1 is SEHNR, CDR2 FQNEAQ (reference sequence). Trimming cost V 5 bases and J 4 bases, with 9 bases left between them. The sequenced CDR3 bases are TGTGCCAGCAGCAGGACAGCAAATCAGCCC. It codes for CASSRTANQP. The complete CDR3 protein is CASSRTANQPQHF.

In regard to this clone: The sequence runs out 3 residues before the end of the CDR3; the remainder is reconstructed from the germline J gene. The J gene is TRBJ2-3, the V gene TRBV6-2 or TRBV6-3; TRBD1 matches at 7 bases. CDR3 length: 15 amino acids. Germline loops: CDR1 MNHEY, CDR2 SVGEGT. The CDR3 spells CASKPDRDGNQPQYF. Incomplete CDR3 DNA: TGTGCCAGCAAACCCGACAGGGACGGCAATCAGCCG.

With respect to this clone: The sequence runs out 3 residues before the end of the CDR3; the remainder is reconstructed from the germline J gene. The chain uses TRBV5-8 and TRBJ1-5; 7 positions match TRBD1. From germline, CDR1 is SGHTS and CDR2 YDEGEE. V lost 4 bases, J lost 6 bases, and 4 bases stayed unmatched. The CDR3 has 13 amino acids. Here the CDR3 reads CASSIDRAQPQHF. The part of the CDR3 DNA that was read is TGTGCCAGCAGCATTGACAGGGCTCAGCCC.

Remarks on this clone: The CDR3 goes on 3 residues after the read ends, and that part is filled in from the germline J gene. The J gene is TRBJ2-2, the V gene TRBV6-1; 9 nucleotides match TRBD2. Trimming cost V 4 bases and J 0 bases; bases outside gene matches: 0. CDR3 length: 15 amino acids. Germline CDR1 is MNHNS and CDR2 is SASEGT. This chain's CDR3 is CASSASGTNTGELFF. The CDR3 bases that were read are TGTGCCAGCAGTGCTAGCGGGACGAACACCGGGGAG.

Concerning this clone: The read is 3 residues too short to cover the CDR3 end, so that end is filled in from the germline J gene. The chain joins TRBV27 to TRBJ2-7; tentatively, D is TRBD1 (6 bases). The CDR3 loop spans 18 amino acids. The V gene's germline CDR1 is MNHEY and CDR2 SMNVEV (reference sequence). Trimming shortened V by 0 bases and J by 4 bases, and 22 bases separated the two germline ends. The CDR3 bases that were read are TGTGCCAGCAGTTTATCCTGGGGATATGGACAGTTGGGTTACGAG. Protein product: CASSLSWGYGQLGYE. The full CDR3 is CASSLSWGYGQLGYEQYF.

In regard to this clone: The CDR3 goes on 3 residues after the read ends, and that part is filled in from the germline J gene. The chain is built from TRBV23-1 and TRBJ2-7, with a tentative D call TRBD1 (6 bases). TRBV23-1 is annotated as an ORF whose role is uncertain. Trimming cost V 4 bases and J 6 bases, with 22 bases left between them. This CDR3 has 16 residues. The CDR3 bases that were read are TGCGCCAGCAGTCCAAAAAAAGGGGGACCTCCCGGCGAG. It translates to CASSPKKGGPPGE. From start to end, the CDR3 is CASSPKKGGPPGEQYF.

Comment on this clone: The read comes to an end 3 residues before the CDR3 does, leaving the germline J gene to fill in the end. V usage is TRBV10-3 and J usage is TRBJ1-1; 7 nucleotides align to TRBD1. The junction had 19 bases not matched to a gene; V was cut back by 5 bases and J by 4 bases. Germline CDR1 ENHRY, CDR2 SYGVKD. The CDR3 totals 18 residues. The CDR3 DNA, read in part, is TGTGCCATCAGTCCCTCCGGGACAGTAGCCCGAGGGATCACTGAA. Protein: CAISPSGTVARGITE. The CDR3 in its entirety is CAISPSGTVARGITEAFF.

Notes on this clone: The missing CDR3 end, 3 residues past where the read stops, is filled in from the germline J gene. This chain connects TRBV11-3 to TRBJ1-1, with 7 bases matching TRBD1. The trim removed 4 bases at V and 4 bases at J, leaving 3 bases unmatched. Germline V lookup: CDR1 SGHNT, CDR2 YENEEA. The CDR3 contains 13 residues. The DNA read from the CDR3 is TGTGCCAGCAGCTCAACAGGGGTCACTGAA. Translation gives CASSSTGVTE. The whole CDR3 sequence reads CASSSTGVTEAFF.

Of note for this clone: The read comes to an end 3 residues before the CDR3 does, leaving the germline J gene to fill in the end. The chain combines TRBV19 with TRBJ2-7; a possible D gene is TRBD1 (6 bases). CDR1 is LNHDA and CDR2 is SQIVND in the germline V gene (reference sequence). Trimming left V 6 bases short and J 2 bases short, with 23 bases between. The length of the CDR3 is 17 residues. The CDR3 reads CASSPLERVEGAYEQYF. Partial CDR3 DNA: TGTGCCAGTAGCCCACTAGAGAGGGTTGAGGGGGCCTACGAG.

Concerning this clone itself: The read halts 3 residues ahead of the CDR3 end, with the missing end drawn from the germline J gene. The J gene is TRBJ2-3, the V gene TRBV2; TRBD1 matches at 8 bases. J gave up 1 base and V 6 bases, and 0 bases lay outside the gene matches. The CDR3 length is 13 residues. CDR1 and CDR2 (germline): SNHLY, FYNNEI. The sequenced part of the CDR3 DNA is TGTGCCAGCAGCAGGGGGCGCACAGATACG. Protein: CASSRGRTDT. The entire CDR3 sequence reads CASSRGRTDTQYF.